Presented here are 6 T cell receptor beta chains from one specimen sequenced in a study of blood T cell repertoires in COVID-19. This table comes from immunoSEQ multiplex PCR, and its TCRdb copy is limited to in-frame clones, with some not included. The table has 90,000 or so clones, roughly 80% seen once. Sequencing used peripheral blood. Source of these receptors: a man older than 75 with active or convalescent COVID-19.

The table lists this clone with a few counts. The rearrangement links TRBV18 to TRBJ2-1; TRBD1 matches at 7 bases. Trimming cost V 6 bases and J 2 bases; bases outside gene matches: 7. Germline lookup yields CDR1 KGHSH and CDR2 LQKENI. The CDR3 extends over 15 amino acids. CDR3 bases: TGTGCCAGCTCTCACTACAGGGGCCCCTACAATGAGCAGTTCTTC. Its protein product is CASSHYRGPYNEQFF.

This rearrangement joins TRBV9 to TRBJ1-1; D call uncertain. Between the trimmed V and J ends, which lost 4 bases and 3 bases, there was a span of 13 bases. CDR3 size: 14 residues. The germline gives CDR1 SGDLS, CDR2 YYNGEE. This chain's CDR3 is CASSPELLHTEAFF. DNA for the CDR3: TGTGCCAGCAGCCCCGAGCTGTTACACACTGAAGCTTTCTTT.

The CDR3 region is CASSRQTGSYGYTF. The CDR3 coding sequence is TGTGCCAGCAGCCGTCAAACGGGTTCCTATGGCTACACCTTC. The J gene is TRBJ1-2, the V gene TRBV7-2; no firm D call. The CDR3 sequence is 14 residues long. The germline V and J ends were trimmed by 5 bases and 4 bases, with 14 bases remaining between them. Per germline, CDR1 SGHTA and CDR2 FQGNSA.

The genes are TRBV7-2 and TRBJ2-7, with 8 bases aligning to TRBD2. The V and J ends lost 5 bases and 2 bases, in that order; junction bases with no gene match: 5. The CDR3 is made up of 14 amino acids. Germline-derived CDR1 and CDR2 are SGHTA and FQGNSA. DNA for the CDR3: TGTGCCAGCAGCCACTCAGCGGGGGCCTACGAGCAGTACTTC. The encoded protein is CASSHSAGAYEQYF.

This CDR3 reads CASSLGGNSPLHF. The CDR3 DNA reads as TGTGCCAGCAGCCTTGGGGGGAATTCACCCCTCCACTTT. The V call is TRBV11-3, the J call TRBJ1-6; perhaps TRBD1 as D (5 bases). The CDR3 contains 13 residues. Germline values: CDR1 SGHNT, CDR2 YENEEA. The germline V and J ends were trimmed by 5 bases and 7 bases, with 9 bases remaining between them.

The chain has TRBV20-1 and TRBJ2-3; tentatively, D is TRBD2 (5 bases). Germline V gives CDR1 DFQATT, CDR2 SNEGSKA (reference sequence). V was shortened by 1 base and J by 9 bases, with 8 bases between the two germline ends. CDR3 length: 11 amino acids. The CDR3 here is CSARGAETQYF. The CDR3 DNA is TGCAGTGCTAGAGGAGCGGAAACGCAGTATTTT.